Below, 11 T cell receptor beta chains from the same sample are listed, as sequenced in a study of T cells in Graves' hyperthyroidism and ophthalmopathy. TCR beta CDR3 regions were amplified from RNA transcripts. HTBI primers were employed in a first-round RT-PCR of the TCR CDR3. Each CDR3 protein gets one entry after TCRdb re-called the multiplex PCR reads with MiXCR. The table records about 98,000 distinct CDR3 sequences, 35% to 50% of them present only once. The specimen was peripheral blood or thyroid tissue (not recorded which). All receptors come from a woman in her twenties or thirties with Graves' hyperthyroidism.

This clonotype was counted a few times. The CDR3 region has the DNA TGTGCCAGCAGTTACTCCGCGAACACTGAAGCTTTCTTT. This sequence encodes CASSYSANTEAFF. The chain employs TRBV6-5 and TRBJ1-1, with D hard to call. Trimming removed 0 bases at V and 1 base at J, with 3 bases between. Germline V CDR1 and CDR2: MNHEY, SVGAGI. CDR3 length: 13 amino acids.

In its sample, this clonotype was seen once. Since no conserved phenylalanine or tryptophan closes the CDR3, a read error is the likely cause. No DNA is shown, since the ends of the CDR3 on it are uncertain; the CDR3 is the one TCRdb lists. The chain employs TRBV7-9 and TRBJ2-2; TRBD1, the table's D call, was not compared with the DNA. The CDR3 has 14 amino acids, counting both end residues. Germline V gives CDR1 SEHNR, CDR2 FQNEAQ (reference sequence). The CDR3 region is CASSPRGNTGELRA.

This clonotype was seen a few times. The chain has TRBV4-1 and TRBJ2-3; 8 positions agree with TRBD2. This CDR3 contains 17 residues. V was clipped by 7 bases and J by 5 bases; unmatched bases: 17. The V gene's germline CDR1 is MGHRA and CDR2 YSYEKL. DNA of the CDR3: TGCGCCAGCACCACGGTAGGGACTAGATCCTTAGGAGATACGCAGTATTTT. The encoded protein is CASTTVGTRSLGDTQYF.

This clonotype was observed many times. For the CDR3, the DNA is TGTGCCAGCAACGAGGGAGGGGGCCTACCCCGGAATAAAGCTTTCTTT. Translation gives CASNEGGGLPRNKAFF. The gene calls are TRBV6-6 and TRBJ1-1, with 7 bases identical to TRBD1. The CDR3 sequence is 16 residues long. Germline-derived CDR1 and CDR2 are MNHNY and SVGAGI (reference sequence). The V and J ends lost 7 bases and 9 bases, in that order; junction bases with no gene match: 20.

Concerning this clonotype itself: The CDR3 carries no conserved terminal phenylalanine or tryptophan, so it likely arises from a read error. Because the CDR3's place on the DNA is in doubt, the DNA is left out and the CDR3 is given as listed by TCRdb. This sequence joins TRBV15 and TRBJ1-6. The CDR3 length is 16 residues, termini included. Looked up from germline, CDR1 is LNHNV and CDR2 is YYDKDF (reference sequence). CDR3 residues: CATSREFPNGDSPPHL.

In the case of this clonotype: An end of the junction does not agree with germline; a read error may underlie this. The chain has TRBV7-2 and TRBJ1-2; a possible D gene is TRBD1 (5 bases). The CDR3 spans 14 residues. Germline assignment: CDR1 SGHTA and CDR2 FQGNSA. The CDR3 DNA reads TGTGCCAGCAGCTGGGGCAATACTAACTATGACTACGCCTTC. This encodes CASSWGNTNYDYAF.

Sample share makes this clonotype medium-sized. The rearrangement uses TRBV7-9 and TRBJ2-5; a weak D match, TRBD2 (6 bases). Germline CDR1 and CDR2: SEHNR and FQNEAQ (reference sequence). This CDR3 region has 15 residues. The germline V and J ends were trimmed by 5 bases and 5 bases, with 18 bases remaining between them. The CDR3 spells CASSDRLGGEETQYF. The DNA of the CDR3 is TGTGCCAGCAGCGACCGACTAGGCGGGGAGGAGACCCAGTACTTC.

The CDR3 DNA follows: TGCGCCAGCAGCTTTGAGGGATCTGGAAACACCTTC. Translating it yields CASSFEGSGNTF. This chain links TRBV5-1 with TRBJ1-2; D unclear. Deletions cut 2 bases from V and 12 bases from J, with 14 bases between. CDR1 is SGHRS, CDR2 YFSETQ, per germline. This CDR3 has 12 residues.

Comment on this clonotype: At one end, the junction sequence differs from germline, possibly due to a read error. The chain recombines TRBV7-3 with TRBJ1-3, with 7 bases that match TRBD1. The CDR3 loop spans 20 amino acids. Germline lookup yields CDR1 SGHTA and CDR2 FQGTGA. CDR3 protein: CASSSVVGTAGSYSGNTIHF. As DNA, the CDR3 is TGCGCCAGCAGCTCTGTAGTCGGGACAGCAGGCAGTTACTCTGGAAACACCATACATTTT.

This clonotype came up many times. The DNA of the CDR3 is TGCGCCAGCAGTGATGCGGGAGCGGGGTCAGGGGAGCTGTTTTTT. Translated, it gives CASSDAGAGSGELFF. The V and J genes are TRBV10-1 and TRBJ2-2, with 7 bases that match TRBD2. The germline CDR1 and CDR2 sequences are WNHNN and SYGVQD (reference sequence). The V gene end was trimmed by 3 bases and the J gene end by 8 bases; junction bases not matched to a gene: 9. CDR3 length equals 15 residues.

This clonotype was observed a few times. V usage is TRBV7-6 and J usage is TRBJ2-7; 13 nucleotides line up with TRBD2. The CDR3 consists of 15 residues. The germline V gene encodes CDR1 SGHVS and CDR2 FNYEAQ. V shed 5 bases, J shed 6 bases, and the junction held 7 bases outside the gene matches. The DNA for the CDR3 is TGTGCCAGCAGCCCCGGGACTAGCGGGACACGCGAGCAGTACTTC. It encodes CASSPGTSGTREQYF.